The rows below give T cell receptor beta chains drawn from one sample of a study of breast tumors, draining lymph nodes, adjacent tissues. A single record per CDR3 protein comes from TCRdb applying MiXCR to the multiplex PCR reads. Altogether 200,000 to 300,000 distinct CDR3 sequences are present, roughly 30% being singletons, with the ten largest covering 0.85% to 1.3%. The material sequenced was axillary lymph node tissue. Receptors were obtained from a female donor with breast cancer. Some clones in this sample may be carry-over from other donors' samples. Both conserved end residues are part of each CDR3. The D gene is left open where the match is weak. Size is stated for part of the rows, as once, few or many counts, or as a class when the clone is expanded.

j_call v_call d_call clone_size cdr3_aa cdr3_nt
TRBJ2-5 TRBV9 . few CAGSVGGGETQYF TGTGCCGGCAGCGTAGGAGGGGGCGAGACCCAGTACTTC
TRBJ2-6 TRBV4-1 TRBD1 many CASSLVLGTGVSGANVLTF TGCGCCAGCAGCCTAGTACTTGGGACAGGGGTCTCTGGGGCCAACGTCCTGACTTTC
TRBJ2-6 TRBV3-1 . many CASSLGTAISGANVLTF TGTGCCAGCAGCCTAGGGACTGCAATCTCTGGGGCCAACGTCCTGACTTTC
TRBJ2-2 TRBV11-3 . many CASSLAGGLLFF TGTGCCAGCAGCTTAGCAGGCGGGCTGCTGTTTTTT
TRBJ2-5 TRBV6-4 . . CASSEFQERTQYF TGTGCCAGCAGTGAGTTTCAGGAAAGGACCCAGTACTTC
TRBJ1-2 TRBV30 . . CAWRNSYGYTF TGTGCCTGGAGAAACAGCTATGGCTACACCTTC
TRBJ2-6 TRBV9 . once CARSVRYDSGADVLTF TGTGCCCGCAGCGTGAGGTATGACTCTGGGGCCGACGTCCTGACTTTC
TRBJ1-5 TRBV20-1 . many CSARVPGSQPQHF TGCAGTGCTAGAGTTCCGGGAAGTCAGCCCCAGCATTTT
TRBJ2-5 TRBV6-5 TRBD2 . CASSHSAAGAPLSETQYF TGTGCCAGCAGTCACTCGGCGGCGGGAGCCCCTCTGTCGGAGACCCAGTACTTC
TRBJ2-7 TRBV4-3 . many CASSEAGTAGHEQYF TGCGCCAGCAGCGAGGCCGGGACAGCGGGCCACGAGCAGTACTTC
TRBJ1-6 TRBV6-1 . many CASTEAASLHF TGTGCCAGCACCGAGGCGGCTTCTCTCCACTTT
TRBJ2-5 TRBV6-5 . few CASRHRYSETQYF TGTGCCAGCAGGCACCGCTACTCAGAGACCCAGTACTTC
TRBJ1-3 TRBV7-6 . . CASSLNRDTIYF TGTGCCAGCAGCCTCAACCGGGACACCATATATTTT
TRBJ2-1 TRBV10-2 TRBD2 many CASLRTSGTNEQFF TGCGCCAGCCTTAGGACTAGCGGGACTAATGAGCAGTTCTTC
TRBJ2-5 TRBV19 TRBD1 many CASSIAPPPRGRRETQYF TGTGCCAGTAGTATAGCCCCGCCCCCCAGGGGGCGCAGAGAGACCCAGTACTTC
TRBJ2-5 TRBV12-3/TRBV12-4 . many CASSLKETQYF TGTGCCAGCAGTTTAAAGGAGACCCAGTACTTC